A selection of T cell receptor beta chains follows, all from one sample in a study of chronic HIV infection and antiretroviral therapy. TCRdb called the 5' RACE reads again in MiXCR, with one record for every CDR3 protein. The sample lists fewer than 40,000 distinct CDR3 sequences, about 9.7% seen once, with about 2.7% in the top ten. What was sequenced was peripheral blood. The receptors originated from an adult who had HIV and had not received antiretroviral therapy, or was an uninfected healthy control (not recorded which). The conserved cysteine and the conserved F or W are not part of the CDR3 here. Each record gives: V gene, CDR3 protein.

>TRBV29-1
SVRGSEAF
>TRBV20-1
SARDVRTGVLGNQPQH
>TRBV29-1
SVEVVLSADGYT
>TRBV19
ASRGRGQDTGELF
>TRBV2
ASSVLQGDHTEAF
>TRBV4-1
ASSTRDGPYEQY
>TRBV9
ASSVYGTTGDTQY
>TRBV27
ASSWEGGGIYNEQF
>TRBV12-3/TRBV12-4
ASSFSDRMNTEAF
>TRBV4-3
ASSQDRGRSYGYT
>TRBV2
ASRSTGGPSGYT
>TRBV28
ASSLRREVSYEQY
>TRBV28
ASSLGGGTQLYEQY
>TRBV7-2
ASSGNSDTEAF
>TRBV7-9
ASSLALAAVEAF
>TRBV20-1
SAREGAGANVLT
>TRBV3-1
ASSQVYGANVLT
>TRBV29-1
SVERRDNEQF
>TRBV25-1
ASSEGGTGESYEQY
>TRBV29-1
SVEDGGAQY
>TRBV2
ASSERQTQETQY
>TRBV29-1
SVEERAGRVTESF
>TRBV29-1
SVSIGEETQY
>TRBV3-1
ASSQGGQGLLYNEQF
>TRBV5-1
ASSLGAGGSPLH
>TRBV27
ASSPGSAYEQY
>TRBV5-1
ASSPQGGTEAF
>TRBV11-2
ASSLGRHEAF
>TRBV25-1
ASSEYGTGTYEQY
>TRBV7-2
ASSLGGTSGGNEQF
>TRBV10-2
ASRTSKNTEAF
>TRBV20-1
SASRSTGLAEQY
>TRBV6-2/TRBV6-3
ASSSRGVLNQPQH
>TRBV20-1
SAVDAGGSYNEQF
>TRBV10-2
ARRAGGNNEQF
>TRBV5-5
ASSPGTPGGEQY
>TRBV12-5
ASGLVRPTGDNEQF
>TRBV12-5
ASGLYQFGGAYNSPLH
>TRBV29-1
SVAPRQGNYGFT
>TRBV4-1
ASSQSPLGGSNQPQH
>TRBV2
ASSATGNTEAF
>TRBV6-2/TRBV6-3
ASSYRNYGYT